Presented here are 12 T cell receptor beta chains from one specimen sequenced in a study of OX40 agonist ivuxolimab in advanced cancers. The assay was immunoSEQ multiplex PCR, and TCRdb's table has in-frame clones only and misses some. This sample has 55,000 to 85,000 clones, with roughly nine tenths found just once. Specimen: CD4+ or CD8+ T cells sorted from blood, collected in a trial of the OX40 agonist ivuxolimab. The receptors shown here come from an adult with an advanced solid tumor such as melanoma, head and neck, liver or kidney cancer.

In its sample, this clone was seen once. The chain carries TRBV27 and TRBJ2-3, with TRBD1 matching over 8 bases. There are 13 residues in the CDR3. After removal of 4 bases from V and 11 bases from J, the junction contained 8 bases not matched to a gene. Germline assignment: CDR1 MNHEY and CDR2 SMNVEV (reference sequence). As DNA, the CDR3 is TGTGCCAGCAGTTCCCTGGACAGGGCTATGCAGTATTTT. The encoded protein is CASSSLDRAMQYF.

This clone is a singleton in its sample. The CDR3 region is CASSLRGGSYGYTF. In nucleotides, the CDR3 is TGTGCCAGCAGCTTAAGGGGCGGAAGCTATGGCTACACCTTC. This chain connects TRBV5-6 to TRBJ1-2; D perhaps matches TRBD1 (5 bases). Germline V gene sequence: CDR1 SGHDT, CDR2 YYEEEE. This CDR3 has 14 residues. Trimming cost V 2 bases and J 4 bases, with 12 bases left between them.

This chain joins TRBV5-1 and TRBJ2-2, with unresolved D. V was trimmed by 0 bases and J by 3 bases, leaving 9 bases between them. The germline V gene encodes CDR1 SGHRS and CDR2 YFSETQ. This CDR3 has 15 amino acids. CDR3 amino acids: CASSLDPGDTGELFF. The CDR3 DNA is TGCGCCAGCAGCTTGGACCCTGGGGACACCGGGGAGCTGTTTTTT.

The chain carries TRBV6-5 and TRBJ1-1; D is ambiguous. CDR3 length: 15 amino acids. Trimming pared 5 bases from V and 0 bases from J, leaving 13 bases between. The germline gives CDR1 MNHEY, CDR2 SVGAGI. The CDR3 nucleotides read TGTGCCAGCAGTCCGCACATTAGCATGAACACTGAAGCTTTCTTT. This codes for CASSPHISMNTEAFF.

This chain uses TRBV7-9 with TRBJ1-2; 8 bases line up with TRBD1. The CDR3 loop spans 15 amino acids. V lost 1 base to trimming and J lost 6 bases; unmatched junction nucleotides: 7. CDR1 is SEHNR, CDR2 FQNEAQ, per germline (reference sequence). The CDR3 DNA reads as TGTGCCAGCAGCTTAGGAGGACAGGGAGTGGATGGCTACACCTTC. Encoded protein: CASSLGGQGVDGYTF.

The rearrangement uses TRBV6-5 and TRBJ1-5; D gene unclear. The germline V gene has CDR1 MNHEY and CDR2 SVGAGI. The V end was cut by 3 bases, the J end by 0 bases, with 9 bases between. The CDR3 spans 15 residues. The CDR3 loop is CASSYTRYSNQPQHF. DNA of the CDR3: TGTGCCAGCAGTTATACCAGATATAGCAATCAGCCCCAGCATTTT.

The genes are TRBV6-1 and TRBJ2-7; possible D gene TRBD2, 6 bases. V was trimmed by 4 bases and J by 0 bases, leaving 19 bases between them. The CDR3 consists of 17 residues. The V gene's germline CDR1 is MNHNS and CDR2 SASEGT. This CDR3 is CASSANRDSISSYEQYF. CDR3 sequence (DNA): TGTGCCAGCAGTGCCAACCGGGACTCCATAAGCTCCTACGAGCAGTACTTC.

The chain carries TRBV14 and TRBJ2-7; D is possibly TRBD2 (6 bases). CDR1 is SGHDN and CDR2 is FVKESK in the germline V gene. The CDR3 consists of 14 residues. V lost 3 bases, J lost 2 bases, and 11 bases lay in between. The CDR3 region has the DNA TGTGCCAGCAGCCATCCTGGGGGGACCTACGAGCAGTACTTC. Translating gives CASSHPGGTYEQYF. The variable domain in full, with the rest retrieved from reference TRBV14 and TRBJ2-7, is EAGVTQFPSHSVIEKGQTVTLRCDPISGHDNLYWYRRVMGKEIKFLLHFVKESKQDESGMPNNRFLAERTGGTYSTLKVQPAELEDSGVYFCASSHPGGTYEQYFGPGTRLTVT.

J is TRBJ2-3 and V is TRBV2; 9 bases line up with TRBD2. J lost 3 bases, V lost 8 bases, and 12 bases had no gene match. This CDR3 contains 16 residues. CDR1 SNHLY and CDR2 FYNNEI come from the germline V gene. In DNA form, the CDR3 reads TGTGCCAGCTGTCTCGCGCGGGAGGGAGGGACAGATACGCAGTATTTT. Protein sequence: CASCLAREGGTDTQYF.

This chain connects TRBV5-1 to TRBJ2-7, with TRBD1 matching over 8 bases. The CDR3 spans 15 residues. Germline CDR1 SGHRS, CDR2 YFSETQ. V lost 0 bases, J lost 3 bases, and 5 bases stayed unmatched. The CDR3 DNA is TGCGCCAGCAGCTTGGGGACAGGGACATACTACGAGCAGTACTTC. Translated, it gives CASSLGTGTYYEQYF.

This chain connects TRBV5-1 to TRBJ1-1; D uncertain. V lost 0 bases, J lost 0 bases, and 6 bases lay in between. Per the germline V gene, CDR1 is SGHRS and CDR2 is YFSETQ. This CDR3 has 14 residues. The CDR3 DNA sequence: TGCGCCAGCAGCTTGGCAGCTATGAACACTGAAGCTTTCTTT. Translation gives CASSLAAMNTEAFF. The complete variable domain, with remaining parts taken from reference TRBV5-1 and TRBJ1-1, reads KAGVTQTPRYLIKTRGQQVTLSCSPISGHRSVSWYQQTPGQGLQFLFEYFSETQRNKGNFPGRFSGRQFSNSRSEMNVSTLELGDSALYLCASSLAAMNTEAFFGQGTRLTVV.

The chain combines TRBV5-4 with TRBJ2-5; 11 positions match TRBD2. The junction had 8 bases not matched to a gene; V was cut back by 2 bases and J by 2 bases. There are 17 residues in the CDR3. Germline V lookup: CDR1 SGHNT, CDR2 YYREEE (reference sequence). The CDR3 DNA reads TGTGCCAGCAGCTTACCGGGACTAGCGGAGTTACAAGAGACCCAGTACTTC. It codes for CASSLPGLAELQETQYF.